This T cell receptor (beta chain) was sequenced for a study of T-cell memory formation after mild COVID-19. Study overall: Clustering of TCRs was largely donor specific. The study, taken as a whole, reports: Second-wave clones that peaked on day 37 lacked confirmed SARS-CoV-2 specificity. Several responding clones turned up in pre-infection memory, indicating that cross-reactive memory may have taken part.

Sample barcodes and UMIs were carried by the TCR alpha and TCR beta cDNA libraries that 5'RACE generated with constant-segment primers. TCRdb processed the 5' RACE reads anew with MiXCR; each CDR3 protein has one entry. The sample lists approximately 570,000 distinct CDR3 sequences; roughly 18% were seen once. About this clonotype itself: Its antigen is currently unknown.

Sequenced material: PBMCs or a T cell subset sorted from them (not recorded which). This TCR was recovered from an adult woman who had mild COVID-19 (a few samples of this study predate the infection). Cell type and time point are not known.

CDR3 DNA: TGTGCCAGCAGTGATAGACACACCGGGGAGCTGTTTTTT. Its protein product is CASSDRHTGELFF. This sequence joins TRBV2 and TRBJ2-2; D not resolved. The V gene lost 3 bases and the J gene lost 3 bases, with 5 bases spanning the gap. Looked up from germline, CDR1 is SNHLY and CDR2 is FYNNEI. The CDR3 length is 13 residues.